This TCR beta chain was profiled in a study of human T cells and chemical hapten exposure (dated by TCRdb to about 2021). About the full investigation: For sensitization, 2% DPC in acetone was applied to a 2 cm by 2 cm area of upper inner arm skin. Throughout the approximately 25-week study period, patients were also given weekly therapeutic DPC doses on the scalp. Patch testing on the upper back used Finn chambers containing 0.01% DPC, with scoring done after 6 days according to International Contact Dermatitis Research Group standards. Most of the patients in the cohort were female, and the cohort covered alopecia areata with under or over 50% scalp involvement, alopecia totalis and alopecia universalis. Libraries were combined into a pool for sequencing, and differences in TCR yield between samples came mainly from small differences in library volumes within the pool. This study followed changes in the peripheral blood TCR repertoire in vivo during primary and secondary sensitization of alopecia patients to the hapten diphenylcyclopropenone (DPC). Blood samples were taken from patients before sensitization (week 0) and then at 2, 6 and about 24 weeks after DPC sensitization. For TCR sequencing, blood came from about 28 alopecia patients at anywhere from one to four time points (pre-sensitization, 2, 6 and 24 weeks). General conclusions and limits of the study: Because all patients had alopecia, a presumed autoimmune disease, the immune response of the patients might differ from that of healthy individuals. DPC sensitization did not change the number of TCRs with a frequency above 1 in 1000, and there was no evidence of changes in global repertoire structure. A positive correlation was found between the number of PT1 expanded TCRs and patch test score, with significance reached at thresholds 8, 16 and 32 but not 4. Repeated subsampling changed both the strength of the expansion versus patch-test correlation and the threshold at which the correlation became significant. Compared with pre-sensitization or healthy control sets, expanded TCRs formed significantly more large CDR3 similarity clusters, which is consistent with antigen-driven responses.

Libraries came from RACE. The data were produced on a NextSeq 500. During library preparation, unique molecular identifiers were attached to individual cDNA molecules so that TCRs could be counted quantitatively and reproducibly. Both TCR alpha and TCR beta chains were sequenced from each blood RNA sample. The authors' analysis ran thus. A median of roughly 100,000 TCRs per sample was observed, with a range of about 20,000 to 750,000. The Decombinator software suite was used to annotate V, J and CDR3 in the TCR reads. To make PS versus PT1 abundance plots, every sample was subsampled to the same number of TCRs (28,000). TCRs were defined as expanded if absent before sensitization and observed at least eight times at the 2-week time point. TCRdb took the public reads, trimmed them with fastp at Q25, ran MiXCR for clone calling and kept in-frame beta chains. Every entry covers one CDR3 protein and lists the most common genes and DNA from its rows. The V and J calls here are based on TCRdb, not the publication. The sample table contains more than 300,000 distinct CDR3 sequences; only one count was recorded for roughly 4.6% of them. Of the sample, 2% to 3% is held by the ten largest clones.

This clonotype was seen ten or more times. Its antigen remains unidentified. Nothing much larger sits one base from this clone, and base qualities are not available. The time point label corresponds to: pre-sensitization, week 0. According to the study, the label for this sample's treatment or condition signals: therapeutic diphenylcyclopropenone sensitization with weekly scalp DPC. At each patch-test visit, blood was drawn before the patch test was applied. Patients were eligible if aged 18 to 70, diagnosed with alopecia and judged suitable for DPC therapy, and pregnant patients were excluded. Unfractionated whole blood was collected in Tempus Blood RNA tubes, and total RNA was extracted from that blood. This sequence was found in a woman in her fifties or sixties with alopecia areata. Some clones in this sample may be carry-over from other donors' samples. Source: whole blood, taken in connection with sensitization to the hapten diphenylcyclopropenone (DPC).

The nucleotides are TGTGCCAGCAGCGTAGGTGTGGGAGATACGCAGTATTTT. Its amino acids are CASSVGVGDTQYF. This chain joins TRBV9 to TRBJ2-3; the D gene lacks a confident call. Trimming takes 0 bases from V and 5 bases from J, and the germline ends sit 7 bases apart. Including the terminal cysteine and phenylalanine, the CDR3 comprises 13 residues. Just the 39-base CDR3 DNA is kept, in frame starting at base 1. According to the germline V gene, CDR1 reads SGDLS and CDR2 reads YYNGEE.